This T cell receptor (beta chain) was sequenced for a study of PD-L1 blockade in urothelial cancer. Study overall: Prior exposure to chemotherapy in patients amounted to 0 to 3 regimens received. Study-level points and caveats: In blood sampled pretreatment, TCR clonality below the median predicted better survival.

Turning to this clone: The target antigen is unknown.

Profiled with immunoSEQ multiplex PCR; TCRdb holds only in-frame clones, not every one. The table records about 43,000 clones, more than 75% of them present only once. Germline assignment: CDR1 SQVTM and CDR2 ANQGSEA. Trimming at V came to 6 bases and at J to 2 bases, leaving 5 bases not matched to a gene. The CDR3 has 14 amino acids. J is TRBJ2-2 and V is TRBV29-1, with 8 bases aligning to TRBD1. This TCR derives from a woman aged 55-69 years with urothelial cancer. The starting material was PBMCs, obtained around atezolizumab (anti-PD-L1) treatment. For the CDR3, the DNA is TGCAGCGTGTCGACAGGGGCCAACACCGGGGAGCTGTTTTTT. Amino acids: CSVSTGANTGELFF.